This T cell receptor (beta chain) was obtained from a study of blood T cell repertoires in COVID-19. Some clones are missing from TCRdb's copy, which holds only in-frame ones; the method was immunoSEQ multiplex PCR. The sample records hundreds of thousands of clones, roughly 85% being singletons. This CDR3 is built from 13 residues. The V gene lost 5 bases and the J gene lost 0 bases, with 7 bases spanning the gap. CDR1 is SGHVS, CDR2 FQNEAQ, per germline. Two consecutive negative NP/OP PCR tests, clearance, or resolved symptoms defined Cohort 3 recovery. The V and J genes are TRBV7-8 and TRBJ1-1; D unclear. Sequencing used PBMCs or T cells enriched from blood (not recorded which). The sequence was obtained from a woman in her thirties or forties who had recovered from COVID-19. CDR3 in amino acids: CASSRQMNTEAFF. CDR3 coding DNA: TGTGCCAGCAGCCGCCAAATGAACACTGAAGCTTTCTTT.